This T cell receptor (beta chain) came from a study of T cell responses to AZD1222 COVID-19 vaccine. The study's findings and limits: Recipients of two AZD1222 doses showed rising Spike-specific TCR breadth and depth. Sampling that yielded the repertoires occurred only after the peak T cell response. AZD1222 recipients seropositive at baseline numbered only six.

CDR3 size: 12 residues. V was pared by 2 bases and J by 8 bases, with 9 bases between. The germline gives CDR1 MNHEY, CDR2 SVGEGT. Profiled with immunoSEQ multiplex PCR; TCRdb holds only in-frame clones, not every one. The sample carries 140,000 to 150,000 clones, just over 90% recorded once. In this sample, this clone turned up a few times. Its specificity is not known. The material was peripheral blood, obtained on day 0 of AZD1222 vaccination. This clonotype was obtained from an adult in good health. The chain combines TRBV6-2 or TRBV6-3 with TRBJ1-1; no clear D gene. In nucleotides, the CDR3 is TGTGCCAGCAGTTACCCAGTACGAGAAGCTTTCTTT. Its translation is CASSYPVREAFF.